The TCR beta chain described here comes from a study of T cell responses to AZD1222 COVID-19 vaccine (dated by TCRdb to the early 2020s). Study-wide context: AZD1222 recipients with second doses at about 4 weeks or about 12 weeks were pooled, because spike-specific TCR depth and breadth did not differ between schedules. A total of under 250 trial participants underwent TCR sequencing, of whom under 220 had received two doses of AZD1222 and some 26 had received two doses of the MenACWY control vaccine. Trial participants were enrolled by age into 18-55, 56-69 and 70-plus year subgroups, with about 150, 28 and 57 TCR-sequenced participants respectively.

What this sample's time point label stands for: baseline before first vaccination. Vaccinee samples came from UK trials COV001 and COV002, including a single-blind randomized controlled phase 2/3 trial of AZD1222 (ChAdOx1 nCoV-19) in healthy adults. For TCRbeta chain sequencing, PBMC samples were collected from trial participants at day 0 and at day 28 after the second dose. The CDR3 regions of human TCRbeta chains were subjected to immunosequencing. As for how the authors treated the data: Repertoire TCRs were matched against a reference library of SARS-CoV-2-specific TCRs generated with the MIRA antigen-specificity platform. Breadth meant the fraction of unique TCRs that were SARS-CoV-2-associated, whereas depth meant the fraction of total T cells that were SARS-CoV-2-associated. Each spike-specific TCR was assigned to its reactive spike region and to a CD4 or CD8 class using the MIRA data. Log10-transformed breadth and depth values were compared by one-way ANOVA with Sidak's multiple comparisons tests. TCRdb took this table from immuneACCESS and kept in-frame rearrangements with V and J called. Such tables lack part of the clones; where checked against another copy, unresolved V genes explain under half of the gap, and the rest is unexplained. The D gene and trimming were derived from the DNA, and the V and J assignments and clone size from that table. In this sample the table shows fewer than 150,000 clones, 80% to 95% of which occur a single time. About 3.1% of the sample goes to the ten largest clones.

About this clone: The specificity of this receptor is unknown. Base qualities are not recorded, but no much larger clone differs from it by a single base.

Paper-wide results and their limitations: CD4 TCRs associated with the vaccine covered the entire spike protein, and the dominant responses were in regions 160-218 and 743-854. Conclusions about previously exposed vaccinees are limited, since just 6 or 7 AZD1222 recipients were seropositive for SARS-CoV-2 at baseline. Because no day 14 peak-response samples were available, the repertoires could be characterized only after the peak T cell response. A significant rise in spike-specific TCR breadth and depth was observed after two AZD1222 doses relative to day 0 and relative to MenACWY recipients. The 56-69-year group was small, and its depth increase did not reach significance, likely because of low power. Epitopes outside the regions mutated in the B.1.351 and B.1.1.7 variants were reportedly recognized by nearly half of the unique spike-specific TCRs. Participants were mostly white British and included more females than males, and it was suggested by the authors that clonal diversity may have been underestimated.

CDR1 and CDR2, looked up from the germline V gene (reference sequence), are MNHEY and SMNVEV. The germline ends are 18 bases apart after V is trimmed by 3 bases and J by 3 bases. CDR3 length: 16 amino acids, cysteine to phenylalanine. The retained sequence is limited to the CDR3, 48 bases, with the frame set at the first base. The clonotype was recovered from an adult in good health. The chain employs TRBV27 and TRBJ2-7, with an unclear D gene assignment. The material sequenced was peripheral blood, taken on day 0 of AZD1222 vaccination. The CDR3 protein is CASSLSTPSPYYEQYF. The DNA reads TGTGCCAGCAGTTTGAGCACACCGAGTCCTTACTACGAGCAGTACTTC.